Each of the 7 T cell receptor beta chains below was sequenced from the same sample in a study of shared clonotypes between healthy human individuals. Assay: immunoSEQ multiplex PCR; the TCRdb copy retains only in-frame clones and omits some. The top ten hold approximately 0.4% of the sample, which has some 2.3 million clones, 90% to 95% seen once. Sequencing was done on a sample of naive CD4+ T cells from PBMCs. Documented subset: CD45RA+ positively selected. These receptors all stem from a man aged 18 to 30 in good health. Some clones in this sample may be carry-over from other donors' samples.

This clone was detected only once. The chain links TRBV7-9 to TRBJ2-7; 11 bases fit TRBD2. Germline CDR1 SEHNR, CDR2 FQNEAQ (reference sequence). CDR3 size: 13 residues. The J segment lost 4 bases and the V segment lost 8 bases, leaving 4 bases of the junction unmatched. This chain's CDR3 is CASGTSGGYEQYF. The CDR3 coding sequence is TGTGCCAGCGGGACTAGCGGTGGGTACGAGCAGTACTTC. Full variable domain (rest looked up from reference TRBV7-9 and TRBJ2-7): DTGVSQNPRHKITKRGQNVTFRCDPISEHNRLYWYRQTLGQGPEFLTYFQNEAQLEKSRLLSDRFSAERPKGSFSTLEIQRTEQGDSAMYLCASGTSGGYEQYFGPGTRLTVT.

Worth noting for this clone: Other DNA sequences in this specimen translate into the identical CDR3. J is TRBJ2-7 and V is TRBV18, with D perhaps being TRBD1 or TRBD2 (5 bases each). Deletions cut 2 bases from V and 0 bases from J, with 11 bases between. CDR1 and CDR2 (germline): KGHSH, LQKENI. This CDR3 contains 15 residues. The CDR3: CASSPGTRGSYEQYF. Here the CDR3 DNA reads TGTGCCAGCTCACCAGGAACTAGGGGCTCCTACGAGCAGTACTTC. Variable domain in full (rest from reference TRBV18 and TRBJ2-7): NAGVMQNPRHLVRRRGQEARLRCSPMKGHSHVYWYRQLPEEGLKFMVYLQKENIIDESGMPKERFSAEFPKEGPSILRIQQVVRGDSAAYFCASSPGTRGSYEQYFGPGTRLTVT.

The rearrangement uses TRBV11-2 and TRBJ2-7, with TRBD2 as a possible D gene (7 bases). Deletions cut 4 bases from V and 3 bases from J, with 13 bases between. There are 14 residues in the CDR3. Per germline, CDR1 SGHAT and CDR2 FQNNGV. CDR3: CASSWGGRGYEQYF. The CDR3, as DNA: TGTGCCAGCAGCTGGGGGGGCAGGGGCTACGAGCAGTACTTC.

The chain is built from TRBV7-2 and TRBJ2-2, with 8 bases matching TRBD1. The CDR3 runs to 16 residues. The V segment lost 6 bases and the J segment 1 base; nucleotides outside the gene matches: 7. Germline V gives CDR1 SGHTA, CDR2 FQGNSA. The CDR3 DNA follows: TGTGCCAGCAGGAAACCCAGGGGGCGGAACACCGGGGAGCTGTTTTTT. This sequence encodes CASRKPRGRNTGELFF.

CDR3: CASSLTGTGSYNEQFF. In DNA, the CDR3 is TGTGCCAGCAGCCTGACCGGGACAGGGTCCTACAATGAGCAGTTCTTC. This chain connects TRBV5-6 to TRBJ2-1; 9 nucleotides agree with TRBD1. This CDR3 has 16 residues. Germline CDR1 is SGHDT and CDR2 is YYEEEE. V lost 4 bases and J lost 1; bases outside the gene matches: 6.

This rearrangement joins TRBV18 to TRBJ2-4; 8 nucleotides line up with TRBD1. Germline CDR1 KGHSH, CDR2 LQKENI. This CDR3 spans 15 amino acids. V trimming: 2 bases; J trimming: 6 bases; junction bases outside the gene matches: 6. The CDR3 coding sequence is TGTGCCAGCTCACCAGTTTCACAGGGGGGAAACATTCAGTACTTC. Its protein is CASSPVSQGGNIQYF.

This chain connects TRBV7-6 to TRBJ2-7; TRBD1 aligns across 7 bases. Germline trimming cut 1 base from V and 1 base from J; bases unmatched to any gene: 4. CDR3 size: 15 residues. Germline V lookup: CDR1 SGHVS, CDR2 FNYEAQ. The CDR3 loop reads CASSLVLGQSYEQYF. Written as DNA, the CDR3 is TGTGCCAGCAGCTTAGTCTTGGGACAGTCCTACGAGCAGTACTTC. The whole variable domain, filled in from reference TRBV7-6 and TRBJ2-7, reads GAGVSQSPRYKVTKRGQDVALRCDPISGHVSLYWYRQALGQGPEFLTYFNYEAQQDKSGLPNDRFSAERPEGSISTLTIQRTEQRDSAMYRCASSLVLGQSYEQYFGPGTRLTVT.